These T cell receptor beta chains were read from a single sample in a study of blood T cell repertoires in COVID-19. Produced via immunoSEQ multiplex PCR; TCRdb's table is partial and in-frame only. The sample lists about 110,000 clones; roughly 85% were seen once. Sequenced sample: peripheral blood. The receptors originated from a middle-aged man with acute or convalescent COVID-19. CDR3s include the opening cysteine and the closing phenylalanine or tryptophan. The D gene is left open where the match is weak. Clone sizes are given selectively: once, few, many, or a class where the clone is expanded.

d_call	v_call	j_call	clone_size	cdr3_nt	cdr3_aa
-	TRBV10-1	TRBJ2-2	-	TGCGCCAGCAGTACGGGATCGAACACCGGGGAGCTGTTTTTT	CASSTGSNTGELFF
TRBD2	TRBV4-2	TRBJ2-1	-	TGTGCCAGCAGCCAAGGCGGGGGGGTTTACAATGAGCAGTTCTTC	CASSQGGGVYNEQFF
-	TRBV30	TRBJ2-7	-	TGTGCCTGGAGTGCTGGCAGGCCTCAGGGGGAGCAGTACTTC	CAWSAGRPQGEQYF
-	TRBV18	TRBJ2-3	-	TGTGCCAGCTCACCCGACAGAACTAGCACAGATACGCAGTATTTT	CASSPDRTSTDTQYF
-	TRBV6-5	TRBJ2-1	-	TGTGCCAGCAGTTCTACGGGAGACTACAATGAGCAGTTCTTC	CASSSTGDYNEQFF
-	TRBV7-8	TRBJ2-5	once	TGTGCCAGCAGACATTACAGTATACAAGAGACCCAGTACTTC	CASRHYSIQETQYF
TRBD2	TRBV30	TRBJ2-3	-	TGTGCCTGGAGTAGTAGCGGGAGGCGTATAGATACGCAGTATTTT	CAWSSSGRRIDTQYF
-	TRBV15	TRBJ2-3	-	TGTGCCACCAGCAGAGTGGAGGAACCAGATACGCAGTATTTT	CATSRVEEPDTQYF
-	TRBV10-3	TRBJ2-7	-	TGTGTCATCAGTGAGCCAGAAAGGACAGCTCATTACGAGCAGTACTTC	CVISEPERTAHYEQYF
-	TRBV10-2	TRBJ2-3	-	TGCGCCAGCCGTAGCCAGCAAGATACGCAGTATTTT	CASRSQQDTQYF
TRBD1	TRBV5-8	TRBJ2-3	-	TGTGCCAGCAGCCTGGGACAGGGTGTAGATACGCAGTATTTT	CASSLGQGVDTQYF
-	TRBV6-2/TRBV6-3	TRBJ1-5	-	TGTGCCAGCAGTTACGTCCAGTATAGCAATCAGCCCCAGCATTTT	CASSYVQYSNQPQHF
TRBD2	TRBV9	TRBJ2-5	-	TGTGCCAGCAGCCCAAGAGGTAGCGGGGGGGCCTTAGAGACCCAGTACTTC	CASSPRGSGGALETQYF
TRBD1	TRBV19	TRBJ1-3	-	TGTGCCAGTAGGGCCAGGGGGACCTTCTCTGGAAACACCATATATTTT	CASRARGTFSGNTIYF
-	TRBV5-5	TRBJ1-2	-	TGTGCCAGCAGGGGCGACTATGGCTACACCTTC	CASRGDYGYTF
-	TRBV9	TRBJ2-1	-	TGTGCCAGCAGCGTAGCTACGGCGGCTGAGCAGTTCTTC	CASSVATAAEQFF
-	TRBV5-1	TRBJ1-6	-	TGCGCCAGCAGAGGGGACAACCACCTCACTTCACCCCTCCACTTT	CASRGDNHLTSPLHF
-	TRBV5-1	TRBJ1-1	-	TGCGCCAGCAGCTTGGGGCCGGGGAGGGGGACTGAAGCTTTCTTT	CASSLGPGRGTEAFF
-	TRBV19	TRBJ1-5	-	TGTGCCAGTAGTATTAAGCCAAATCAGCCCCAGCATTTT	CASSIKPNQPQHF
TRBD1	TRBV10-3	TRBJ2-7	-	TGTGCCATCAGTTCAAGGACAGGGGACGAGCAGTACTTC	CAISSRTGDEQYF
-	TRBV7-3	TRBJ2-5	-	TGTGCCAGCAGCTTGGGGGGTATCTCGGAGACCCAGTACTTC	CASSLGGISETQYF
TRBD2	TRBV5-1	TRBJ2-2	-	TGCGCCAGCAGCTATCCGGGACTAGCCGGGGCCGGGGAGCTGTTTTTT	CASSYPGLAGAGELFF
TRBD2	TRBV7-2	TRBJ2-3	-	TGTGCCAGCAGCCGGGCCGGACTAGCGGTTAGCACAGATACGCAGTATTTT	CASSRAGLAVSTDTQYF
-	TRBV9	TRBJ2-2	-	TGTGCCAGCAGTAAAGGGGGCACCGGGGAGCTGTTTTTT	CASSKGGTGELFF
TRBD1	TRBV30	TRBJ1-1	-	TGTGCCTGGAGTCCAGGGGGCGCGGGCACTGAAGCTTTCTTT	CAWSPGGAGTEAFF
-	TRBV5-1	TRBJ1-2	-	TGCGCCAGCAGCTTGGACAGAAACTATGGCTACACCTTC	CASSLDRNYGYTF
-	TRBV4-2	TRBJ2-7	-	TGTGCCAGCAGCCAAGGGGCAGTGGGCGAGCAGTACTTC	CASSQGAVGEQYF
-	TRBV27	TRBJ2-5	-	TGTGCCAGCAGTTTGGGAAGGGGCCGGGAGACCCAGTACTTC	CASSLGRGRETQYF
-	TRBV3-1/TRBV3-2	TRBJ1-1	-	TGTGCCAGCAGCCAAGTGGGCAGGGTCACTGAAGCTTTCTTT	CASSQVGRVTEAFF
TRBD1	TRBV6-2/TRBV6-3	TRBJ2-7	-	TGTGCCAGCAGCTCCGGGACAGGGGGCTACGAGCAGTACTTC	CASSSGTGGYEQYF
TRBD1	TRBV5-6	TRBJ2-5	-	TGTGCCAGCAGCGATCGGACAGGGGGCAAGACCCAGTACTTC	CASSDRTGGKTQYF
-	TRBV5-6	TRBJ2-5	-	TGTGCCAGCAGCCGTACAGGGCCAGAGACCCAGTACTTC	CASSRTGPETQYF
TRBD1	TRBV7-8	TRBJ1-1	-	TGTGCCAGCAGCCCTTGGACAGGGGGCCGGAACACTGAAGCTTTCTTT	CASSPWTGGRNTEAFF
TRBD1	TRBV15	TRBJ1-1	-	TGTGCCACCAGCAGACACCATCTCCGCAGACAGGGGGCGTTTCACACTGAAGCTTTCTTT	CATSRHHLRRQGAFHTEAFF
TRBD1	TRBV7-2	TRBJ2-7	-	TGTGCCAGCAGCTGGGGACAGGGGGCGGGCGAGCAGTACTTC	CASSWGQGAGEQYF
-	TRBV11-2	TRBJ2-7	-	TGTGCCAGCAGCTTAGTGTCCCGAAGACAGTACACCTACGAGCAGTACTTC	CASSLVSRRQYTYEQYF
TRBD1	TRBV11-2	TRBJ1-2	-	TGTGCCAGCAGCTTAGCCCGGGACAGTGGAAACTATGGCTACACCTTC	CASSLARDSGNYGYTF
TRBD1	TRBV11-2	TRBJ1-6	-	TGTGCCAGCAGTTTGGACAGGGTAGCATCACCCCTCCACTTT	CASSLDRVASPLHF
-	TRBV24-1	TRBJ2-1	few	TGTGCCACCAGTGTACCAGGGGGGAGCTCCTACAATGAGCAGTTCTTC	CATSVPGGSSYNEQFF
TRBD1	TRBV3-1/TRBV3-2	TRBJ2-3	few	TGTGCCAGCAGCCAAACAGGGGGGACAGATACGCAGTATTTT	CASSQTGGTDTQYF
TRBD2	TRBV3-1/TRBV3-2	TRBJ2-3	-	TGTGCCAGCAGCCAACTTAGCGGGGGACGCACAGATACGCAGTATTTT	CASSQLSGGRTDTQYF
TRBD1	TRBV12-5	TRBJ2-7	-	TGTGCTAGTGGTCCCGGACAGGGGGCGCTTGAGCAGTACTTC	CASGPGQGALEQYF
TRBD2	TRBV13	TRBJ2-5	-	TGTGCCAGCAGTTCGTCCGGGGGGTTCCAAGAGACCCAGTACTTC	CASSSSGGFQETQYF
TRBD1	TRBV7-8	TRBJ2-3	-	TGTGCCAGCAGCCGCAGACAGGGTGGCACAGATACGCAGTATTTT	CASSRRQGGTDTQYF
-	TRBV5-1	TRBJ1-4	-	TGCGCCAGCAGCATCTCGACAGGCCGGGTCGAAAAACTGTTTTTT	CASSISTGRVEKLFF
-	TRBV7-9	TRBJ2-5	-	TGTGCCAGCAGCTCAAAGTCGGGAACGGAGACCCAGTACTTC	CASSSKSGTETQYF
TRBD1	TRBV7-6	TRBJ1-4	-	TGTGCCAGCAGCTTAGGAGGGGACAGGGGAACAACTAATGAAAAACTGTTTTTT	CASSLGGDRGTTNEKLFF
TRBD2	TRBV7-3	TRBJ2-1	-	TGTGCCAGCAGCTTAACCGGGACTAGTATGTTCTTC	CASSLTGTSMFF
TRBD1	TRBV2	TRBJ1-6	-	TGTGCCAGCAGTGAAGAGACAGGGGTCTCACCCCTCCACTTT	CASSEETGVSPLHF
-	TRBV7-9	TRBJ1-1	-	TGTGCCAGCAGTCCCGAGGGGGGGCCTATGAACACTGAAGCTTTCTTT	CASSPEGGPMNTEAFF
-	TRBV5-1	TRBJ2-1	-	TGCGCCAGCAGCTTAATTTCGGGGTCATCCTACAATGAGCAGTTCTTC	CASSLISGSSYNEQFF
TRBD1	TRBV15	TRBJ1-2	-	TGTGCCACCAGCAGAGGGACAGGGGGCCGTGGCTACACCTTC	CATSRGTGGRGYTF
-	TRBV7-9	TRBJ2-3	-	TGTGCCAGCAGCTGGAAGACAATTAGCGGCCTAAGCACAGATACGCAGTATTTT	CASSWKTISGLSTDTQYF
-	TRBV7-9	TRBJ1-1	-	TGTGCCAGCAGCCAATGGAACACTGAAGCTTTCTTT	CASSQWNTEAFF
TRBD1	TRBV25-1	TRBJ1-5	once	TGTGCCAGCAGTGACTCCCGGGACAGAGCCCTCAATCAGCCCCAGCATTTT	CASSDSRDRALNQPQHF
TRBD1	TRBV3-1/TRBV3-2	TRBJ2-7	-	TGTGCCAGCAGCCAAGGGGCGGGCAGGGGGCGATACGAGCAGTACTTC	CASSQGAGRGRYEQYF
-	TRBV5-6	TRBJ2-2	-	TGTGCCAGCAGCTTCCCCCCGACCGGGGAGCTGTTTTTT	CASSFPPTGELFF